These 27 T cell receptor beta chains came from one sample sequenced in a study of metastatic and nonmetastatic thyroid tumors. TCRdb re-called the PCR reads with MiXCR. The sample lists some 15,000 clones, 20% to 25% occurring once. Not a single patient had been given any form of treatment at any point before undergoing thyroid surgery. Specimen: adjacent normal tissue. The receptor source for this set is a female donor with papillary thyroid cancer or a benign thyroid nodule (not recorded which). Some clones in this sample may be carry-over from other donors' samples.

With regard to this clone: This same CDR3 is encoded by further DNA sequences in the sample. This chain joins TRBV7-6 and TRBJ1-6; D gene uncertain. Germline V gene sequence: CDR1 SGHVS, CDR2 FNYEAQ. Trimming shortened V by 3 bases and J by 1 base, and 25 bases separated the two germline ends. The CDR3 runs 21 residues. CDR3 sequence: CASSLLDRKTSPWSYNSPLHF. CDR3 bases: TGTGCCAGCAGCTTGCTAGACCGCAAGACCAGTCCATGGTCCTATAATTCACCCCTCCACTTT.

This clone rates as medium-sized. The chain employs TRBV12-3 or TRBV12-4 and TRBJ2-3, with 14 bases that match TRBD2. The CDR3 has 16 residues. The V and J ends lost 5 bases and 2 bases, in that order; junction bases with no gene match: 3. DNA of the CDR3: TGTGCCAGCAGTACGACTAGCGGGAGGGCCACAGATACGCAGTATTTT. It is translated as CASSTTSGRATDTQYF.

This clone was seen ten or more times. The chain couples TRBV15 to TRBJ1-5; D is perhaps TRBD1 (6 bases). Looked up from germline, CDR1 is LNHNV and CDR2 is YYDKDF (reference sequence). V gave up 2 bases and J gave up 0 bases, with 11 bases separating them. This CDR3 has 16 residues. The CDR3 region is CATSRSNRASNQPQHF. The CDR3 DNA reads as TGTGCCACCAGCAGATCCAACAGGGCTAGCAATCAGCCCCAGCATTTT.

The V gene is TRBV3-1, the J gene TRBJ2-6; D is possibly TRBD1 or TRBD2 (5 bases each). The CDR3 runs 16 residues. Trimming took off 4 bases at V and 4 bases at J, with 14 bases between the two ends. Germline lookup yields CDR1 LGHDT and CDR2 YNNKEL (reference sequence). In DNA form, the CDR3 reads TGTGCCAGCAGCCGGGGGAGTACGCCCGGGGCCAACGTCCTGACTTTC. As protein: CASSRGSTPGANVLTF.

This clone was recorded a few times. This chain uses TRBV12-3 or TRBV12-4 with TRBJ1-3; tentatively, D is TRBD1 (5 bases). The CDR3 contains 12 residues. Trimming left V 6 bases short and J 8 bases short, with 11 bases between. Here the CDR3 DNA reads TGTGCCAGCAGGTGGGACGTTTACACCATATATTTT. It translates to CASRWDVYTIYF.

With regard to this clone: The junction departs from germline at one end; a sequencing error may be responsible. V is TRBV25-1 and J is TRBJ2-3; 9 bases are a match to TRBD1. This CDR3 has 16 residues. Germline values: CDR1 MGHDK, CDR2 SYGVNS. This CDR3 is CASSETGTGHSDTLYF. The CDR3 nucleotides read TGTGCCAGCAGTGAGACCGGGACAGGGCATTCAGATACGCTGTATTTT.

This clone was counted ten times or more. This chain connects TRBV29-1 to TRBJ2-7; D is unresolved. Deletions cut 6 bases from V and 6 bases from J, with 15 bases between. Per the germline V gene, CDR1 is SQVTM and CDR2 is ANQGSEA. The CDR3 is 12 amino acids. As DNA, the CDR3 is TGCAGCGTACCCCCCCCAGATTGCGAGCAGTACTTC. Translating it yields CSVPPPDCEQYF.

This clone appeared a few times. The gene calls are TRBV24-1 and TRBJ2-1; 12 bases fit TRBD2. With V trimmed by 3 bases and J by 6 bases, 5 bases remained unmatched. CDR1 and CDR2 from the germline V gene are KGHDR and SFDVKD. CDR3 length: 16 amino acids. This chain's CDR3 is CATSDPSGGVGNEQFF. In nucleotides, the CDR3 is TGTGCCACCAGTGATCCTAGCGGGGGGGTCGGCAATGAGCAGTTCTTC.

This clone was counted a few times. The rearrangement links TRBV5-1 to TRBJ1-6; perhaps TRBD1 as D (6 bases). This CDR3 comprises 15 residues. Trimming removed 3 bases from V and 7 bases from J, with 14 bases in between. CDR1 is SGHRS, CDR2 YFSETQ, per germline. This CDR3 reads CASSSPGQRNSPLHF. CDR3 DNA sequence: TGCGCCAGCAGCTCACCGGGACAACGAAATTCACCCCTCCACTTT.

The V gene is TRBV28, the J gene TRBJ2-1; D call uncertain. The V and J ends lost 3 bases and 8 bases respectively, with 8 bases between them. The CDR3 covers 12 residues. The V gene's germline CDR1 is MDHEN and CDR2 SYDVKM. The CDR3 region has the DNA TGTGCCAGCAGTTTTCAGACCCATGAGCAGTTCTTC. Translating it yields CASSFQTHEQFF.

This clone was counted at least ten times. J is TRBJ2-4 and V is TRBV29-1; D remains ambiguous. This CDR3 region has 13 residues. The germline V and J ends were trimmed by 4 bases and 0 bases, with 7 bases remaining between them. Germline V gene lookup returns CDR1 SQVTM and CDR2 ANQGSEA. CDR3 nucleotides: TGCAGCGTTGCCAGCTTAGCCAAAAACATTCAGTACTTC. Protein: CSVASLAKNIQYF.

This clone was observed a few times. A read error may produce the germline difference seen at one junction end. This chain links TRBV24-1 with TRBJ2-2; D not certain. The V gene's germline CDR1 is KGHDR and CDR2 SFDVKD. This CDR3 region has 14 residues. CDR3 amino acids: CSTSDLWLTGELFF. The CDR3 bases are TGTTCCACCAGTGATTTGTGGCTCACCGGGGAGCTGTTTTTT.

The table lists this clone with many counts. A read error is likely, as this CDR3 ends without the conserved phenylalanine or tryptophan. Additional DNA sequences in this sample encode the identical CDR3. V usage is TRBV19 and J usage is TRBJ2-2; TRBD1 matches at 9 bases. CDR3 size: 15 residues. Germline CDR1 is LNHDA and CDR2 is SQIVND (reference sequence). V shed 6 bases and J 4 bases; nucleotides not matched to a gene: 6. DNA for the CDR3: TGTGCCAGTAGACGGGACAGGGTGGGCACCGGGGAGCTGTTTTCT. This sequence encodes CASRRDRVGTGELFS.

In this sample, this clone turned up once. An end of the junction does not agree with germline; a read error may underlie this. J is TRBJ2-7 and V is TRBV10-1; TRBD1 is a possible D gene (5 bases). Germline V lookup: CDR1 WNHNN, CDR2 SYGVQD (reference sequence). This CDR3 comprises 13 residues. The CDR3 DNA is TGCGCCAGGCAGGGTTTGTCAAGCTACGAGCCGTACTTC. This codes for CARQGLSSYEPYF.

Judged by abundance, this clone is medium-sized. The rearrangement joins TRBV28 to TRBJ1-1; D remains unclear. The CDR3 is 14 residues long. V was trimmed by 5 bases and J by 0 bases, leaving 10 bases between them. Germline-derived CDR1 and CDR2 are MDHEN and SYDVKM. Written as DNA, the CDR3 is TGTGCCAGCAGTGCCTGGAACGTGAACACTGAAGCTTTCTTT. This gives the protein CASSAWNVNTEAFF.

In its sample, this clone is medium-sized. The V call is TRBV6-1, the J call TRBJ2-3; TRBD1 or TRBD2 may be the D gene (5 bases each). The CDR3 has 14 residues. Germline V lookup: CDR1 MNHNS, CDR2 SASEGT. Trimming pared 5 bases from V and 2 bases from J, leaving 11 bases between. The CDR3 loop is CASSKGRNTDTQYF. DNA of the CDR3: TGTGCCAGCAGTAAGGGACGGAACACAGATACGCAGTATTTT.

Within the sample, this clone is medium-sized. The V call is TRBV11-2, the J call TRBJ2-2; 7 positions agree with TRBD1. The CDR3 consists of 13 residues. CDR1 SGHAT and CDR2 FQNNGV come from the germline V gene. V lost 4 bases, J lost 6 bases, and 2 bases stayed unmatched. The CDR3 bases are TGTGCCAGCAGCTATACAGGGGCCGGGGAGCTGTTTTTT. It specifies CASSYTGAGELFF. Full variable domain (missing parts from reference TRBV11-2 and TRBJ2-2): EAGVAQSPRYKIIEKRQSVAFWCNPISGHATLYWYQQILGQGPKLLIQFQNNGVVDDSQLPKDRFSAERLKGVDSTLKIQPAKLEDSAVYLCASSYTGAGELFFGEGSRLTVL.

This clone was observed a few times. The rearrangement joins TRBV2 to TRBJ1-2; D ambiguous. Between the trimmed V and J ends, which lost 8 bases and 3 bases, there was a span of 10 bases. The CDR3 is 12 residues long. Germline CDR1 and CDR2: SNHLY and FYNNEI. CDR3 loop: CASLRRDYGYTF. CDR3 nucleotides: TGTGCCAGCCTACGGAGGGACTATGGCTACACCTTC.

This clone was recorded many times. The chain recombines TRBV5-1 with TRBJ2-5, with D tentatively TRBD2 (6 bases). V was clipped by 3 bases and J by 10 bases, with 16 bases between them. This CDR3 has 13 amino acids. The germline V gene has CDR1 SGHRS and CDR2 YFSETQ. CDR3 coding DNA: TGCGCCAGCAGCTCTCCAAACCTTAGCGGCCAGTACTTC. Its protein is CASSSPNLSGQYF.

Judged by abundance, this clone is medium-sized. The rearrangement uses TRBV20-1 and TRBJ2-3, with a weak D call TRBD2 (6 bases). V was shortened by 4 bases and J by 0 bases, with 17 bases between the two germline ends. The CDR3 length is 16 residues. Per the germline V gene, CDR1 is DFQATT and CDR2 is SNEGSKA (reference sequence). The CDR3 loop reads CSATTPGGASTDTQYF. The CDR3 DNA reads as TGCAGTGCTACCACCCCCGGGGGTGCTAGCACAGATACGCAGTATTTT.

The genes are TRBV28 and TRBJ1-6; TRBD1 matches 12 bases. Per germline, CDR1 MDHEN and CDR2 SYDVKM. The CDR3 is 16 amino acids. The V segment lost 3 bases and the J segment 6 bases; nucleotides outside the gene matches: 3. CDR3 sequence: CASSLGQGAFNSPLHF. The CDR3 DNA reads TGTGCCAGCAGTTTGGGACAGGGGGCGTTTAATTCACCCCTCCACTTT.

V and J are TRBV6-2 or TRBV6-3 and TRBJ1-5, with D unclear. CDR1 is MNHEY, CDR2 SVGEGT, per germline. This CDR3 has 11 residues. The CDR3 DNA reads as TGTACGACCCCCGGAGGTCAGCCCCAGCATTTT. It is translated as CTTPGGQPQHF.

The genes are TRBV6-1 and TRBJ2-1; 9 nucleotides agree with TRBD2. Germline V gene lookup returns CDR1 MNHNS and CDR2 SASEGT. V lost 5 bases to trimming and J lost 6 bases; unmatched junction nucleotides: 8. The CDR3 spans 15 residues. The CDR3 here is CASSPGLAGINEQFF. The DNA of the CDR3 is TGTGCCAGCAGTCCGGGGCTAGCGGGAATCAATGAGCAGTTCTTC.

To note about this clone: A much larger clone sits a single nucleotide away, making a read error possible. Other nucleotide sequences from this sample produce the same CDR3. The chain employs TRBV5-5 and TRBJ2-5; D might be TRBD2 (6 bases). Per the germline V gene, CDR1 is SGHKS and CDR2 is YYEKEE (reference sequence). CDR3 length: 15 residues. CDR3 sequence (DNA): TGCGCCAGCAGGCGGGGTCCTCCTAGGGGAGAGACCCAGTACTTC. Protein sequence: CASRRGPPRGETQYF.

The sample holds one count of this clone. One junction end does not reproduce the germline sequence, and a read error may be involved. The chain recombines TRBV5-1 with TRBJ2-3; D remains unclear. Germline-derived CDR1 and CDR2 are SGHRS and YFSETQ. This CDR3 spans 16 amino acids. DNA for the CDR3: TGCGTCAGCAGCTTACGTTACCCGGACAGCACAGATACGCAGTATTTT. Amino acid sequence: CVSSLRYPDSTDTQYF.

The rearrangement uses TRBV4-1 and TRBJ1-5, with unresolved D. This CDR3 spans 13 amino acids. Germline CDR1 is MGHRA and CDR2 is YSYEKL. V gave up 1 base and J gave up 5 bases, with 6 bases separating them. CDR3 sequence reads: CASSQVKDQPQHF. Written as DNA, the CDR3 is TGCGCCAGCAGCCAAGTGAAGGATCAGCCCCAGCATTTT.

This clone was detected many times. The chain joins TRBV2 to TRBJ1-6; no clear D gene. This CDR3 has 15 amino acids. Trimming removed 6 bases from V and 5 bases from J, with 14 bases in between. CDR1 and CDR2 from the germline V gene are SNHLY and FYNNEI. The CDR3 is CASRGSLRDNSPLHF. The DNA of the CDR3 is TGTGCCAGCAGAGGGTCTCTGCGGGATAATTCACCCCTCCACTTT.